This T cell receptor beta chain originates from a study of blood T cell repertoires in COVID-19. Germline CDR1 and CDR2: MDHEN and SYDVKM. Trimming took off 6 bases at V and 4 bases at J, with 12 bases between the two ends. The CDR3 loop spans 13 amino acids. In the authors' workflow: Researchers report that nucleated cell counts were estimated from reference gene primer amplification. Here immunoSEQ multiplex PCR was the method, and the copy in TCRdb shows in-frame clones only, minus some. From that table come the V and J calls and clone size; the DNA was used to work out D and trimming. There are some 300,000 clones in the sample; about nine tenths occur only once, and about 8.4% lies in the top ten.

The sequence came from a woman in her twenties or thirties who had recovered from COVID-19. The sequenced sample consisted of PBMCs or T cells enriched from blood (not recorded which). The chain recombines TRBV28 with TRBJ1-1, with D perhaps matching TRBD1 (5 bases). CDR3 sequence (DNA): TGTGCCAGCAGGCCAGGGTGGGCCACTGAAGCTTTCTTT. Its protein is CASRPGWATEAFF. The variable domain in full, completed from reference TRBV28 and TRBJ1-1, reads DVKVTQSSRYLVKRTGEKVFLECVQDMDHENMFWYRQDPGLGLRLIYFSYDVKMKEKGDIPEGYSVSREKKERFSLILESASTNQTSMYLCASRPGWATEAFFGQGTRLTVV.